This T cell receptor beta chain appears in the sequencing data of a study of CD8+ T cells in alopecia areata. Note on this clone: Its matching antigen is unknown.

Study outcomes and limitations: Expanded CD8+ clones among the top 100, as well as scalp clonality, were significantly decreased by tofacitinib. Scalp lesions, especially in alopecia totalis/universalis, had higher clonality than normal scalp.

The sample's treatment: oral pan-JAK inhibitor, 5-10 mg twice daily. Those with alopecia areata gave lesional scalp punch biopsies and peripheral blood. Cell sorting was applied to PBMCs, and CD4+ and CD8+ T cells were collected. cDNA reverse transcribed from extracted RNA served as the sequencing template. Data came from immunoSEQ multiplex PCR; TCRdb stores just in-frame clones and leaves some out. The sample shows fewer than 250,000 clones, around 60% of them seen only once. V lost 2 bases, J lost 8 bases, and 12 bases lay in between. The V gene's germline CDR1 is MNHEY and CDR2 SMNVEV (reference sequence). This CDR3 is built from 13 residues.

The V gene is TRBV27, the J gene TRBJ1-2; D gene uncertain. This TCR came from a human donor with alopecia areata. This specimen was CD4+ T cells sorted from blood, taken at week 4, from a patient treated with tofacitinib. CDR3 coding DNA: TGTGCCAGCAGTTTAGGCCCCACGGGCGGCTACACCTTC. Translating gives CASSLGPTGGYTF.